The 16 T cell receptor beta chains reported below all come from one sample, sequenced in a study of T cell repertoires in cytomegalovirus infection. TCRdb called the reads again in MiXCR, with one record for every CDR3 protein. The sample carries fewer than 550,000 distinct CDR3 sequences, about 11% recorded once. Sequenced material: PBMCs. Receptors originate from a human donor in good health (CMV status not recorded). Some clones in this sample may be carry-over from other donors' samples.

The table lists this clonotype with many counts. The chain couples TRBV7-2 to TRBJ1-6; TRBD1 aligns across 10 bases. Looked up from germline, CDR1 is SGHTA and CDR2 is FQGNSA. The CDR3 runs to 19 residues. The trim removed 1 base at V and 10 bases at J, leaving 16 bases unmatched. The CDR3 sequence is CASSLGTGTGEKKRSPLHF. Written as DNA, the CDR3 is TGTGCCAGCAGCTTAGGAACCGGGACAGGGGAGAAGAAGCGATCACCCCTCCACTTT.

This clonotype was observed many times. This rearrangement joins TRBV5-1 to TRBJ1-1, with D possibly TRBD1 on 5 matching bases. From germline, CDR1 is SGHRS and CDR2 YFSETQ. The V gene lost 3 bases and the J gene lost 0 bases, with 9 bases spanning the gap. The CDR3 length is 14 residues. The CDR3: CASSWDGLNTEAFF. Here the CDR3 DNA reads TGCGCCAGCAGCTGGGACGGCCTGAACACTGAAGCTTTCTTT.

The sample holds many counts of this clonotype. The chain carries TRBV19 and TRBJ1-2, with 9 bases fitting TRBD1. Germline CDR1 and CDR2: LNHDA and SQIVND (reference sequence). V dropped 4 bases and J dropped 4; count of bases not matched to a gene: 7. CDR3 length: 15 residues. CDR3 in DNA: TGTGCCAGTAGTAATACAGGGGGCGTCCCCTATGGCTACACCTTC. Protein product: CASSNTGGVPYGYTF.

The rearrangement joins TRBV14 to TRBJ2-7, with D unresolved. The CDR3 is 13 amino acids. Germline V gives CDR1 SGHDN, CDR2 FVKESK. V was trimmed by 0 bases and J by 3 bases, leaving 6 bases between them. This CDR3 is CASSQELIYEQYF. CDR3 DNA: TGTGCCAGCAGCCAAGAACTTATCTACGAGCAGTACTTC.

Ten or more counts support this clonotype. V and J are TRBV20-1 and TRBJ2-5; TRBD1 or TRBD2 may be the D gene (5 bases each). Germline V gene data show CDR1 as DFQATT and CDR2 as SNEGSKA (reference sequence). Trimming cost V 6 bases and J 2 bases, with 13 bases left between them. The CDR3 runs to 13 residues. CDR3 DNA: TGCAGTGCGAGGGGTGGGATGCAAGAGACCCAGTACTTC. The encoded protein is CSARGGMQETQYF.

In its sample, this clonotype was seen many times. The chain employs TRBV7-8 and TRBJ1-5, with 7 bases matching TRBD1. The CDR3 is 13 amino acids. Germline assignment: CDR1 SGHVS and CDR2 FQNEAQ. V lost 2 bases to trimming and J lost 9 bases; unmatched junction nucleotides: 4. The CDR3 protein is CASSLHRGRPQHF. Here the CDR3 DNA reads TGTGCCAGCAGCTTACACAGGGGAAGGCCCCAGCATTTT.

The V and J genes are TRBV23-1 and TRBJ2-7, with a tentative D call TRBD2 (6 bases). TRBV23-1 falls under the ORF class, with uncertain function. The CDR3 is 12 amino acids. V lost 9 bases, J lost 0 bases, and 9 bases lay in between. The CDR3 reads CARRRVSYEQYF. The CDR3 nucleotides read TGCGCCAGACGGAGGGTCTCCTACGAGCAGTACTTC.

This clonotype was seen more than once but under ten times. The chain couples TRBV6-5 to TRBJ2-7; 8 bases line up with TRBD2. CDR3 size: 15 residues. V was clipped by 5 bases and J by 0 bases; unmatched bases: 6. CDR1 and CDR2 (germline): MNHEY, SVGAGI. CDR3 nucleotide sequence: TGTGCCAGCAGTAGGGGGGCGGGAGGCTCCTACGAGCAGTACTTC. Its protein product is CASSRGAGGSYEQYF.

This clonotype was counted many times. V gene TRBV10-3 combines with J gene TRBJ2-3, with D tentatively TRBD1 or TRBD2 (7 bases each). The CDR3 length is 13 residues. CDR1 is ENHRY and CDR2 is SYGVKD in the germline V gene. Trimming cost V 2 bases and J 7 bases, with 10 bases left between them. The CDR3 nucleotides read TGTGCCATCAGTGAGCAGGGGGGGTATACGCAGTATTTT. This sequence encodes CAISEQGGYTQYF.

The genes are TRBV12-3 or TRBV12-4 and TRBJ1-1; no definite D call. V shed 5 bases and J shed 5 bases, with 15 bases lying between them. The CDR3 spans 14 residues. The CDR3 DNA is TGTGCCAGCAGTAGGACCGCCGGGGAGACTGAAGCTTTCTTT. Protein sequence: CASSRTAGETEAFF.

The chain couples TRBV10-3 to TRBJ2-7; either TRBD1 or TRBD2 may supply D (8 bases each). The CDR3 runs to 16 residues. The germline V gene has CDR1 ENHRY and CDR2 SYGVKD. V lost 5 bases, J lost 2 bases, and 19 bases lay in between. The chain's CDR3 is CAISPDRVGGAYEQYF. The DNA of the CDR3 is TGTGCCATCAGTCCGGACAGGGTCGGGGGGGCCTACGAGCAGTACTTC.

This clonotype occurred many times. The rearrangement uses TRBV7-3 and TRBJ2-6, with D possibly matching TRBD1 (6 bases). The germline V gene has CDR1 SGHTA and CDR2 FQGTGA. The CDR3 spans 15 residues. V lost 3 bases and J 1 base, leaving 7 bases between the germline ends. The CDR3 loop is CASSFQGSGANVLTF. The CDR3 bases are TGTGCCAGCAGCTTCCAGGGGTCTGGGGCCAACGTCCTGACTTTC.

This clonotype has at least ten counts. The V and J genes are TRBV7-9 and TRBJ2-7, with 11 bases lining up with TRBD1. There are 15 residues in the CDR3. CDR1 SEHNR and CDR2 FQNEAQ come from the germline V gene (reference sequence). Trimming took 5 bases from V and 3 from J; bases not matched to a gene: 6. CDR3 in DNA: TGTGCCAGCAGCGGACCTGGGACAGGGGGCTACGAGCAGTACTTC. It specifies CASSGPGTGGYEQYF.

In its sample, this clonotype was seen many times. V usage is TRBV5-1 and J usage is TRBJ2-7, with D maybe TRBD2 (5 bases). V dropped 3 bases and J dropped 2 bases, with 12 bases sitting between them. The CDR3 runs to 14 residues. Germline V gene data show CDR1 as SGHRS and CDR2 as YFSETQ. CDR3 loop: CASSSGYGAYEQYF. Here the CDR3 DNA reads TGCGCCAGCAGCTCGGGGTACGGAGCCTACGAGCAGTACTTC.

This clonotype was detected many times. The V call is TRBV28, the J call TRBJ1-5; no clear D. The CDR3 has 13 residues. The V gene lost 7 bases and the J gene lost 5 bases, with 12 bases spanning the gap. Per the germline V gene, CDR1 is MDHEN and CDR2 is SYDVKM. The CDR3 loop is CASKEEVYQPQHF. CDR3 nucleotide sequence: TGTGCCAGCAAAGAAGAAGTGTATCAGCCCCAGCATTTT.

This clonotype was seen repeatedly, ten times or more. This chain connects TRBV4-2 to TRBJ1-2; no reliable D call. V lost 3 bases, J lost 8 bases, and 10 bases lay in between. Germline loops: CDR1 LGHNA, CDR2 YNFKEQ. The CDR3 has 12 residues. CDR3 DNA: TGTGCCAGCAGCCAGAGAAGTGGGGGCTACACCTTC. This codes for CASSQRSGGYTF.